This T cell receptor beta chain was sequenced during a study of T cell responses to AZD1222 COVID-19 vaccine. The CDR3 sequence is 14 residues long. The V end lost 1 base, the J end lost 4 bases, and 11 bases lay between the germline ends. CDR1 and CDR2 (germline): SGHTA, FQGNSA. Clones were read by immunoSEQ multiplex PCR, and TCRdb kept only the in-frame ones, dropping some. This table holds over 110,000 clones, approximately 92% found once. The genes are TRBV7-2 and TRBJ2-7; D is undetermined. This sequence was found in an adult in good health. Here the sequenced sample was peripheral blood, taken on day 0 of AZD1222 vaccination. The CDR3: CASSLGPSRYEQYF. As DNA, the CDR3 is TGTGCCAGCAGCTTAGGCCCTTCCCGGTACGAGCAGTACTTC.